This TCR beta chain derives from a study of spatial heterogeneity in lung cancer. TCRdb called the 5' RACE reads again in MiXCR, with one record for every CDR3 protein. The sample lists under 150,000 distinct CDR3 sequences; 9.5% to 15% were seen once. The CDR3 spans 15 residues. V lost 3 bases, J lost 2 bases, and 12 bases lay in between. Looked up from germline, CDR1 is SGHKS and CDR2 is YYEKEE (reference sequence). Time point reported: blood at routine non-recurrence follow-up after resection. Unsorted tumor, nontumor lung tissue or cryopreserved PBMC supplied the whole RNA. The TCR originated in a male donor with early-stage non-small cell lung cancer. V usage is TRBV5-5 and J usage is TRBJ1-5; D is uncertain. The sequencing here drew on PBMCs, taken at follow-up. The CDR3 sequence is CASSSGRRGNQPQHF. CDR3 bases: TGTGCCAGCAGCTCCGGCAGGAGGGGCAATCAGCCCCAGCATTTT.